This T cell receptor beta chain is drawn from a study of regulatory T cells in long-lasting Graves disease. Time point reported: newly diagnosed GD, antithyroid drugs for less than 3 months. TCR sequences were obtained from RNA taken from PBMCs. Researchers made TCR beta libraries by using iRepertoire HTBI primers and running Arm-PCR on CDR3 regions. TCRdb re-derived calls from the multiplex PCR reads in MiXCR, one entry per CDR3 protein. The table lists fewer than 550,000 distinct CDR3 sequences, about 16% of them singletons. Study findings and constraints: Among persistent patients, a larger number of public clonotypes were shared (around 2,700) than among newly diagnosed patients (around 980).

On this clonotype itself: The antigen remains unidentified.

The sample was also linked to a second study, of T cells in Graves' hyperthyroidism and ophthalmopathy. Per that paper: First-round RT-PCR targeting the TCR CDR3 was performed with the HTBI primer set.

The TCR sequence derives from a woman between 40 and 65 years old with Graves disease. Sequencing used peripheral blood mononuclear cells (PBMCs), obtained at new diagnosis, from a patient treated with antithyroid drugs.

Here the CDR3 DNA reads TGTGCCAGCAGCTTGTCTGCGAGCGGGAGGGAAGAGACCCAGTACTTC. This codes for CASSLSASGREETQYF. The rearrangement joins TRBV5-5 to TRBJ2-5, with 10 positions matching TRBD2. With V trimmed by 1 base and J by 3 bases, 6 bases remained unmatched. The CDR3 is 16 residues long. Germline lookup yields CDR1 SGHKS and CDR2 YYEKEE (reference sequence).